The source of this T cell receptor beta chain is a study of vaccination effects on CD4 cells after COVID-19. Study-wide context: Expansion with viral peptide pools was applied to antigen-specific CD4+ T cells by the ViraFEST assay prior to sequencing.

Measured with immunoSEQ multiplex PCR; TCRdb has only the in-frame clones, and not every one. The sample yields about 73,000 clones, approximately 73% seen once. Notes on this clone: The antigen is not known.

V lost 4 bases, J lost 10 bases, and 17 bases lay in between. Germline V CDR1 and CDR2: SGHRS, YFSETQ. The CDR3 has 13 residues. Culture lasted about 10 days before CD4+ T cell isolation. Either the mRNA-1273 or the BNT162b2 vaccine was given to participants as two doses. Negative nucleocapsid antibody tests before and after vaccination confirmed no previous SARS-CoV-2 infection. The authors exchanged half the medium for IL-2 medium on days 3 and 7. The clonotype comes from a human donor who received a COVID-19 vaccine. Sequences were derived from CD4+ T cells from PBMCs cultured without peptide, sampled after COVID-19 vaccination. The rearrangement uses TRBV5-1 and TRBJ1-1; D not resolved. CDR3: CASSPDGQTVAFF. The CDR3 DNA sequence: TGCGCCAGCAGCCCAGATGGTCAGACCGTAGCTTTCTTT.